Following are 3 T cell receptor beta chains from one sample sequenced in a study of blood T cell repertoires in COVID-19. Clones were read by immunoSEQ multiplex PCR, and TCRdb kept only the in-frame ones, dropping some. The sample has approximately 250,000 clones, 65% to 90% seen once. The specimen was peripheral blood. These receptor sequences come from a man aged 40-55 years who had recovered from COVID-19.

The chain uses TRBV5-6 and TRBJ1-4, with TRBD1 matching over 8 bases. CDR1 SGHDT and CDR2 YYEEEE come from the germline V gene. V lost 4 bases, J lost 7 bases, and 3 bases stayed unmatched. CDR3 length: 13 residues. CDR3 nucleotide sequence: TGTGCCAGCAGCCCCACAGGGGGTGAAAAACTGTTTTTT. This encodes CASSPTGGEKLFF.

Here the CDR3 reads CASSVALAANEQFF. Written as DNA, the CDR3 is TGTGCCAGCAGCGTAGCGCTAGCGGCCAATGAGCAGTTCTTC. The J gene is TRBJ2-1, the V gene TRBV9; 7 positions agree with TRBD2. The V and J ends lost 0 bases and 6 bases, in that order; junction bases with no gene match: 3. This CDR3 is 14 amino acids long. Looked up from germline, CDR1 is SGDLS and CDR2 is YYNGEE.

This chain links TRBV6-2 or TRBV6-3 with TRBJ2-7; 11 bases are a match to TRBD2. Germline trimming cut 5 bases from V and 0 bases from J; bases unmatched to any gene: 15. The CDR3 sequence is 19 residues long. CDR1 is MNHEY, CDR2 SVGEGT, per germline. CDR3 in amino acids: CASSPPMARLAGLSYEQYF. The CDR3 DNA sequence: TGTGCCAGCAGTCCCCCCATGGCCCGACTAGCGGGGCTCTCCTACGAGCAGTACTTC.